The 4 T cell receptor beta chains reported below all come from one sample, sequenced in a study of T cell repertoires in cytomegalovirus infection. No antigens are known for them. TCRdb called the reads again in MiXCR, with one record for every CDR3 protein. The top ten clones hold 12% of a sample with some 800,000 distinct CDR3 sequences, less than 35% of them seen once. Sequences were derived from cultured CD8+ T cells from PBMCs, sampled from culture after CMV antigen stimulation. These TCRs come from a human donor in good health (CMV status not recorded). Some clones in this sample may be carry-over from other donors' samples.

This clonotype was recorded many times. This chain uses TRBV7-8 with TRBJ2-3; TRBD2 matches at 7 bases. In germline, CDR1 is SGHVS, CDR2 FQNEAQ. This CDR3 comprises 15 residues. The V segment lost 2 bases and the J segment 1 base; nucleotides outside the gene matches: 3. CDR3 loop: CASSLLSGGTDTQYF. DNA of the CDR3: TGTGCCAGCAGCTTATTGAGCGGGGGCACAGATACGCAGTATTTT. The full variable domain, with the rest looked up from reference TRBV7-8 and TRBJ2-3, is GAGVSQSPRYKVAKRGQDVALRCDPISGHVSLFWYQQALGQGPEFLTYFQNEAQLDKSGLPSDRFFAERPEGSVSTLKIQRTQQEDSAVYLCASSLLSGGTDTQYFGPGTRLTVL.

This clonotype was found a few times. The chain links TRBV6-2 or TRBV6-3 to TRBJ2-3; D call uncertain. This CDR3 is built from 15 residues. Germline V gene lookup returns CDR1 MNHEY and CDR2 SVGEGT. Trimming pared 2 bases from V and 3 bases from J, leaving 12 bases between. In DNA form, the CDR3 reads TGTGCCAGCAGTTACCTCGTCCTAGGGACAGATACGCAGTATTTT. It specifies CASSYLVLGTDTQYF.

The sample holds many counts of this clonotype. The J gene is TRBJ2-3, the V gene TRBV7-2; 11 bases align to TRBD2. V trimming: 5 bases; J trimming: 6 bases; junction bases outside the gene matches: 7. The CDR3 consists of 15 residues. CDR1 and CDR2 from the germline V gene are SGHTA and FQGNSA. The DNA for the CDR3 is TGTGCCAGCAGCCTTAGCGGGGGGGCAGCCGATACGCAGTATTTT. Amino acid sequence: CASSLSGGAADTQYF.

The J gene is TRBJ2-2, the V gene TRBV27, with 10 nucleotides matching TRBD2. Per germline, CDR1 MNHEY and CDR2 SMNVEV (reference sequence). Trimming removed 7 bases from V and 2 bases from J; junction bases left unmatched: 1. The CDR3 is made up of 14 amino acids. The CDR3 loop reads CASTSGGNTGELFF. Written as DNA, the CDR3 is TGTGCCAGCACTAGCGGGGGAAACACCGGGGAGCTGTTTTTT.